This section outlines one TCR beta chain sequence together with its context. cDNA serving as the sequencing template came from extracted, reverse transcribed RNA. TCRdb's copy holds only in-frame clones and misses some; the assay was immunoSEQ multiplex PCR. The sample lists some 95,000 clones, roughly two fifths occurring once. The data derive from a study of CD8+ T cells in alopecia areata. Trimming shortened V by 0 bases and J by 0 bases, and 10 bases separated the two germline ends. From germline, CDR1 is SGHRS and CDR2 YFSETQ. The CDR3 contains 15 residues. The chain combines TRBV5-1 with TRBJ2-7, with D uncertain. Sequenced input: CD4+ T cells sorted from blood. This TCR derives from a human donor with alopecia areata. CDR3 in amino acids: CASSLGVSPSYEQYF. DNA for the CDR3: TGCGCCAGCAGCTTGGGGGTCAGCCCCTCCTACGAGCAGTACTTC.